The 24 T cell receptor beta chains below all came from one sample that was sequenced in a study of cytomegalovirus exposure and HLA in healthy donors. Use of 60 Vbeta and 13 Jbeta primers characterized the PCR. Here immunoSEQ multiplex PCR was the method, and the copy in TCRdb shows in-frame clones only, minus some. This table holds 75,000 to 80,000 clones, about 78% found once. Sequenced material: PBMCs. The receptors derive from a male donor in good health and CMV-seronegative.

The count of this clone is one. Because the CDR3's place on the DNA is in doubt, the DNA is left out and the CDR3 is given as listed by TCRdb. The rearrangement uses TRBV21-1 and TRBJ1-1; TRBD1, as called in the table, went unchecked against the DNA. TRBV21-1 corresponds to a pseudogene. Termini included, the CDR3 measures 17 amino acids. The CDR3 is CASSKVGQGARLTEAFF.

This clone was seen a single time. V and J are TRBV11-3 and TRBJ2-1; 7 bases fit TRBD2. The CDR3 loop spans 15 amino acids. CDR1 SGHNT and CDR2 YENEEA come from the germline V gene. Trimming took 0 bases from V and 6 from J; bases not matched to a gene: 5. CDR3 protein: CASSLEGGTPNEQFF. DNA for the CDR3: TGTGCCAGCAGCTTAGAGGGGGGGACCCCCAATGAGCAGTTCTTC.

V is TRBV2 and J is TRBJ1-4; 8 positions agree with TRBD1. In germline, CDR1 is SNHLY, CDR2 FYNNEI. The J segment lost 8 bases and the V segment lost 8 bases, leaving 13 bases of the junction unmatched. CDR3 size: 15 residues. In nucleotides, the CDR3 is TGTGCCAGCGGAGGACAGGGAAGGGGTTGGGAAAAACTGTTTTTT. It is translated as CASGGQGRGWEKLFF.

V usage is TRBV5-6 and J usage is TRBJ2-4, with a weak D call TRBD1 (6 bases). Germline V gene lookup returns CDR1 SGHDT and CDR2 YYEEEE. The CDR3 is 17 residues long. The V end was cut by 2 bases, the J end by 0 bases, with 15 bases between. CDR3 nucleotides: TGTGCCAGCAGCTTTCTTGAGGGGGATTTAGCCAAAAACATTCAGTACTTC. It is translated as CASSFLEGDLAKNIQYF.

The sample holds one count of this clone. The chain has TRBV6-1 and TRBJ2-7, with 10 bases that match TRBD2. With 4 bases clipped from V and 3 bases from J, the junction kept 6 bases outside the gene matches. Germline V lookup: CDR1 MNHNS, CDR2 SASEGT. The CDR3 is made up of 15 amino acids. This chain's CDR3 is CASSARLAGRYEQYF. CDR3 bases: TGTGCCAGCAGTGCCCGACTAGCGGGTCGCTACGAGCAGTACTTC.

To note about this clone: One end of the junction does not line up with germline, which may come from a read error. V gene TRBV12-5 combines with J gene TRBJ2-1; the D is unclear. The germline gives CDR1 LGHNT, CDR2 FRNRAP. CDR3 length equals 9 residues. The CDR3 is CASGWPPLF. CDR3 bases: TGTGCTAGTGGTTGGCCTCCACTCTTC.

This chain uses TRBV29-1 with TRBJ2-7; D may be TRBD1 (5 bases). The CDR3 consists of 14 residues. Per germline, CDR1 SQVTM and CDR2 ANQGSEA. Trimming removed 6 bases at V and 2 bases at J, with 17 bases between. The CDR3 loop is CSVHPGTGPYEQYF. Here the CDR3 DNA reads TGCAGCGTACACCCCGGAACAGGACCCTACGAGCAGTACTTC.

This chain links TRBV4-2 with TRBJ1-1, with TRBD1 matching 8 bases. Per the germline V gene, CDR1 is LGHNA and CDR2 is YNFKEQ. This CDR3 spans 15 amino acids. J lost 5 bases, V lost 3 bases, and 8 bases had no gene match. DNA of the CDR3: TGTGCCAGCAGCCAGGACAGGGAGGTGGGTACTGAAGCTTTCTTT. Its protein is CASSQDREVGTEAFF.

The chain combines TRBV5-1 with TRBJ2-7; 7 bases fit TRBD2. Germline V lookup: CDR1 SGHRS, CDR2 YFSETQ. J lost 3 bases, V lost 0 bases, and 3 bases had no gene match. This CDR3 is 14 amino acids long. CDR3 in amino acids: CASSLVAGVYEQYF. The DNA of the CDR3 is TGCGCCAGCAGCTTGGTTGCGGGAGTCTACGAGCAGTACTTC.

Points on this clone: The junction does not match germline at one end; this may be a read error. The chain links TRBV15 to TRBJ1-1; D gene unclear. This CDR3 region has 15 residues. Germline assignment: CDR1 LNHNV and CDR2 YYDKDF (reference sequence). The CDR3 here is CATSRDLGENPEAFF. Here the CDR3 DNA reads TGTGCCACCAGCAGAGATCTCGGGGAGAACCCTGAAGCTTTCTTT.

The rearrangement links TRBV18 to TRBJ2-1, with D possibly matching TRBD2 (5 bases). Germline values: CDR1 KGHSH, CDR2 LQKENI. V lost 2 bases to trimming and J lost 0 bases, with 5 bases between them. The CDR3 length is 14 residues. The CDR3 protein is CASSPGSSYNEQFF. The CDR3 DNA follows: TGTGCCAGCTCACCAGGGAGCTCCTACAATGAGCAGTTCTTC.

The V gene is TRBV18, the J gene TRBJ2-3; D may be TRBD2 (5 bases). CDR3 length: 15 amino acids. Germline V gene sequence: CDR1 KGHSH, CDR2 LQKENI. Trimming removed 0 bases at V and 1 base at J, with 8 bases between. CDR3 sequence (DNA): TGTGCCAGCTCACCACCCGTTAGCGGCACAGATACGCAGTATTTT. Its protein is CASSPPVSGTDTQYF.

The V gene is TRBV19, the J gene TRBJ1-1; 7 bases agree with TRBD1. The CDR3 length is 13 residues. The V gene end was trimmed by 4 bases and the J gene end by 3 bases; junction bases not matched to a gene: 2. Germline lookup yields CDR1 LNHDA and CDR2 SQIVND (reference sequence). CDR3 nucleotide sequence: TGTGCCAGTAGTAGCACAGGGGACACTGAAGCTTTCTTT. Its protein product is CASSSTGDTEAFF.

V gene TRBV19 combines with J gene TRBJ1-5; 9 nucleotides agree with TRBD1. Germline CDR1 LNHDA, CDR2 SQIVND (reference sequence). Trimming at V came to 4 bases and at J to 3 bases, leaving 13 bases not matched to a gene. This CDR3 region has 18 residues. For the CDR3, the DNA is TGTGCCAGTAGTACAATCCGGGACAGGGTGTCCCTCAATCAGCCCCAGCATTTT. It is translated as CASSTIRDRVSLNQPQHF.

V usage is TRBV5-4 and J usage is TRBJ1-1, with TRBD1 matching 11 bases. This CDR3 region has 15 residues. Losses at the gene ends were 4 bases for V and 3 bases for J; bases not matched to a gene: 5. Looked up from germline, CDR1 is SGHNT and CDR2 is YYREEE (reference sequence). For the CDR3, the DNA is TGTGCCAGCAGCAGACCGGGACAGGGGGACACTGAAGCTTTCTTT. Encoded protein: CASSRPGQGDTEAFF.

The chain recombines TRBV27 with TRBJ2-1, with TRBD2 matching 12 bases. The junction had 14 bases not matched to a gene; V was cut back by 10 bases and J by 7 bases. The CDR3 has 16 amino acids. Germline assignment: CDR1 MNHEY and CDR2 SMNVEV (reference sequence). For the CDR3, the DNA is TGTGCCACGAGTATTTTAGGACTAGCGGGACCGAATGAGCAGTTCTTC. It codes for CATSILGLAGPNEQFF.

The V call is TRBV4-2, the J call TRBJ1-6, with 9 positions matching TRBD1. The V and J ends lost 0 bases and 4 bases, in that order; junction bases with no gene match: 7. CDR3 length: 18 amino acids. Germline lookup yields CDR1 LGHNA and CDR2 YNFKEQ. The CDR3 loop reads CASSQELPGQGYNSPLHF. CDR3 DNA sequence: TGTGCCAGCAGCCAAGAACTTCCGGGACAGGGATATAATTCACCCCTCCACTTT.

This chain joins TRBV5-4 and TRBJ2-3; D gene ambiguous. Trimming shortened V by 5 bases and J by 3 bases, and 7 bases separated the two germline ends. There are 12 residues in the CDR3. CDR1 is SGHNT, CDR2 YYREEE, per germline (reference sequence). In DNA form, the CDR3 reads TGTGCCAGCAGTCAGAGGACAGATACGCAGTATTTT. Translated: CASSQRTDTQYF.

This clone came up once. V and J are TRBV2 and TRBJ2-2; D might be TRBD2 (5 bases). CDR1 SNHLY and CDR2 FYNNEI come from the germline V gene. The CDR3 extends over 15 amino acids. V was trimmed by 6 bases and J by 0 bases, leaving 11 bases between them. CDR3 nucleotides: TGTGCCAGCAGACTAGAAGGAACGAACACCGGGGAGCTGTTTTTT. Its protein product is CASRLEGTNTGELFF.

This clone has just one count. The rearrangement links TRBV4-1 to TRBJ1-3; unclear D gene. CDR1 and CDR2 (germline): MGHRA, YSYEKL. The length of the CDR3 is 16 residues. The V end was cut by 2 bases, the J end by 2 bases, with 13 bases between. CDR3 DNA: TGCGCCAGCAGCCAAAGCGGGGTCAAAACTGGAAACACCATATATTTT. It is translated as CASSQSGVKTGNTIYF.

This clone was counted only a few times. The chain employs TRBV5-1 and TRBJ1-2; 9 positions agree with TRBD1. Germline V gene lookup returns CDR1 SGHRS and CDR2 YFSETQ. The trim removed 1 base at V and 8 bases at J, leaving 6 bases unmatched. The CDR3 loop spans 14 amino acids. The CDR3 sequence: CASSLSGTGYGYTF. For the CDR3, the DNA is TGCGCCAGCAGCTTGTCGGGGACAGGGTACGGCTACACCTTC.

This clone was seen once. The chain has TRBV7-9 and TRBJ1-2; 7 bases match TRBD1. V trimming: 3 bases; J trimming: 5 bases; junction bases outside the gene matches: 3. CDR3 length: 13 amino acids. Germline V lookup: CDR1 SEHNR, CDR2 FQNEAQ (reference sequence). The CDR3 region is CASSFDRAYGYTF. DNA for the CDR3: TGTGCCAGCAGCTTTGACAGGGCGTATGGCTACACCTTC.

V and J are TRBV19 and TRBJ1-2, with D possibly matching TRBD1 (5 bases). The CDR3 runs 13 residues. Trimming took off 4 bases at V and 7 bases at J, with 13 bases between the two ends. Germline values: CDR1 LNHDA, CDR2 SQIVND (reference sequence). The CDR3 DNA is TGTGCCAGTAGTAGCCCGGGGAGGGGTGGCTACACCTTC. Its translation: CASSSPGRGGYTF.

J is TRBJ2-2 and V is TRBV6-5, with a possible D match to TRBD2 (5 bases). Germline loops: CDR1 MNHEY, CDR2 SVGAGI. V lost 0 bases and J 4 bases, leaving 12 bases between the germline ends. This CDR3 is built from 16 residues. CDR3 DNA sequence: TGTGCCAGCAGTTACTCCCCGGGGATCGGCACCGGGGAGCTGTTTTTT. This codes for CASSYSPGIGTGELFF.